Shown below are 10 T cell receptor beta chains from a single sample sequenced in a study of beta chain features in type 1 diabetes. The study's findings and limits: Within each of all four CD4+ subsets, Type 1 diabetes patients had TCRB CDR3s that were moderately but significantly shorter.

The entirety of the isolated RNA underwent reverse transcription, so expressed TCRB transcripts were sequenced. Sequenced by immunoSEQ multiplex PCR; TCRdb stores in-frame clones only, minus some. This sample yields some 640,000 clones, of which 11% to 15% are seen a single time; just under 0.04% belongs to the top ten. No cognate antigen is known for these TCRs. Sequences were obtained from naive CD4+ T cells from blood. The receptors were gathered from a man between 18 and 35 years old with type 1 diabetes.

This clone was seen only a few times. The rearrangement uses TRBV28 and TRBJ2-5; 8 bases match TRBD2. CDR1 and CDR2 from the germline V gene are MDHEN and SYDVKM. V lost 1 base, J lost 3 bases, and 10 bases stayed unmatched. CDR3 length: 17 amino acids. CDR3 region: CASSLSSGGMSKETQYF. For the CDR3, the DNA is TGTGCCAGCAGTTTATCATCGGGGGGGATGAGTAAAGAGACCCAGTACTTC.

This clone appeared a few times. V and J are TRBV2 and TRBJ2-7, with 9 bases that match TRBD1. This CDR3 is 14 amino acids long. Per germline, CDR1 SNHLY and CDR2 FYNNEI. V was pared by 5 bases and J by 5 bases, with 7 bases of the junction left unmatched. The CDR3 here is CASSRTGVIHEQYF. Written as DNA, the CDR3 is TGTGCCAGCAGTAGGACAGGGGTCATCCACGAGCAGTACTTC. Together with reference TRBV2 and TRBJ2-7, the CDR3 gives the full variable domain: EPEVTQTPSHQVTQMGQEVILRCVPISNHLYFYWYRQILGQKVEFLVSFYNNEISEKSEIFDDQFSVERPDGSNFTLKIRSTKLEDSAMYFCASSRTGVIHEQYFGPGTRLTVT.

This clone occurred a few times. The chain has TRBV4-3 and TRBJ2-1, with a tentative D call TRBD1 (5 bases). The length of the CDR3 is 16 residues. Trimming removed 4 bases from V and 0 bases from J, with 13 bases in between. Germline CDR1 and CDR2: LGHNA and YSLEER. The CDR3 protein is CASSPGYRSSYNEQFF. CDR3 DNA: TGCGCCAGCAGCCCAGGATACAGGAGCTCCTACAATGAGCAGTTCTTC.

The rearrangement joins TRBV7-8 to TRBJ1-5; D is ambiguous. The CDR3 spans 13 residues. V lost 5 bases and J 0 bases, leaving 5 bases between the germline ends. Germline-derived CDR1 and CDR2 are SGHVS and FQNEAQ. DNA of the CDR3: TGTGCCAGCAGCGGTCATAGCAATCAGCCCCAGCATTTT. It translates to CASSGHSNQPQHF.

The CDR3 DNA reads as TGTGCCAGCAGCTTAGACGGCGAGCAGTACTTC. Protein sequence: CASSLDGEQYF. This sequence joins TRBV7-2 and TRBJ2-7; D gene uncertain. This CDR3 region has 11 residues. V shed 1 base and J shed 6 bases, with 4 bases lying between them. Germline CDR1 and CDR2: SGHTA and FQGNSA.

The rearrangement links TRBV30 to TRBJ2-7; TRBD1 aligns across 7 bases. The CDR3 has 12 residues. Losses at the gene ends were 1 base for V and 5 bases for J; bases not matched to a gene: 2. Germline V gene data show CDR1 as GTSNPN and CDR2 as SVGIG (reference sequence). The CDR3 loop reads CAWSAGTDEQYF. CDR3 sequence (DNA): TGTGCCTGGAGTGCCGGGACAGACGAGCAGTACTTC.

The V gene is TRBV10-3, the J gene TRBJ1-4; 7 bases agree with TRBD1. Trimming took 4 bases from V and 4 from J; bases not matched to a gene: 6. This CDR3 comprises 15 residues. Per the germline V gene, CDR1 is ENHRY and CDR2 is SYGVKD. CDR3 in DNA: TGTGCCATCAGTGGTGGGACAGACTTTAATGAAAAACTGTTTTTT. As protein: CAISGGTDFNEKLFF.

The CDR3 nucleotides read TGTGCCAGCAGTACTAGCTTCACAGATACGCAGTATTTT. Amino acid sequence: CASSTSFTDTQYF. The chain combines TRBV6-1 with TRBJ2-3; D is perhaps TRBD2 (6 bases). The CDR3 is made up of 13 amino acids. In germline, CDR1 is MNHNS, CDR2 SASEGT. Trimming stripped 5 bases from V and 2 bases from J, with 8 bases between.

Only a few counts were recorded for this clone. The V call is TRBV30, the J call TRBJ1-1; TRBD1 might be the D (5 bases). The CDR3 loop spans 15 amino acids. Germline lookup yields CDR1 GTSNPN and CDR2 SVGIG (reference sequence). Deletions cut 1 base from V and 1 base from J, with 13 bases between. CDR3 DNA: TGTGCCTGGAGTGGGTGGACATACGGGAACACTGAAGCTTTCTTT. It yields the protein CAWSGWTYGNTEAFF. The full variable domain, completed using reference TRBV30 and TRBJ1-1, is SQTIHQWPATLVQPVGSPLSLECTVEGTSNPNLYWYRQAAGRGLQLLFYSVGIGQISSEVPQNLSASRPQDRQFILSSKKLLLSDSGFYLCAWSGWTYGNTEAFFGQGTRLTVV.

In this sample, this clone turned up a few times. A junction end diverges from the germline sequence, so it may reflect a read error. The chain is built from TRBV30 and TRBJ1-3, with unresolved D. Germline values: CDR1 GTSNPN, CDR2 SVGIG (reference sequence). The CDR3 runs 12 residues. The CDR3 reads CARRESGNTIYF. The CDR3 coding sequence is TGTGCCCGGAGGGAGAGCGGAAACACCATATATTTT.